This T cell receptor beta chain was sequenced for a study of T cells after yellow fever vaccination. Study information: SMART-Seq v4 Ultra Low Input served to prepare low-cell-number fractions. Study-level findings and limits: High-abundance clonotypes from the bulk population could contaminate FACS-sorted repertoires. Reappearing after the booster were most of the clones from primary vaccination (less than 98% CD4, 70% to 90% CD8).

Germline lookup yields CDR1 MGHRA and CDR2 YSYEKL. V lost 0 bases and J 9 bases, leaving 15 bases between the germline ends. This CDR3 region has 16 residues. Points on this clonotype: Its antigen is undetermined.

A universal primer site and UMIs were added as TCR cDNA was made by 5'RACE template switching. One entry per CDR3 protein results from TCRdb running MiXCR on the 5' RACE reads. The sample contains about 400,000 distinct CDR3 sequences, around 10% of which appear only once. This receptor was obtained from a man aged 18 to 30 who received the YFV17D yellow fever vaccine. Sequencing used PBMCs, obtained on the day of the first yellow fever vaccination. This chain joins TRBV4-1 and TRBJ1-6, with D possibly being TRBD1 (5 bases). The CDR3 here is CASSQELGEVVSPLHF. The CDR3 region has the DNA TGCGCCAGCAGCCAAGAATTAGGGGAGGTGGTTTCACCCCTCCACTTT.